The 28 T cell receptor beta chains below all came from one sample that was sequenced in a study of T cell responses to AZD1222 COVID-19 vaccine. The assay was immunoSEQ multiplex PCR, and TCRdb's table has in-frame clones only and misses some. The sample shows about 130,000 clones, 70% to 90% of them seen only once. The material sequenced was peripheral blood, taken on day 0 of AZD1222 vaccination. The receptors were gathered from an adult in good health.

The V and J genes are TRBV3-1 (or the pseudogene TRBV3-2) and TRBJ1-2, with D possibly being TRBD1 (6 bases). The CDR3 sequence is 15 residues long. V lost 4 bases to trimming and J lost 7 bases, with 19 bases between them. In germline, CDR1 is LGHDT, CDR2 YNNKEL (reference sequence). CDR3 residues: CASSLIGGDRSGYTF. CDR3 nucleotides: TGTGCCAGCAGCCTGATAGGGGGGGATCGGTCTGGCTACACCTTC.

In this sample, this clone turned up a few times. J is TRBJ2-5 and V is TRBV5-6; TRBD2 matches at 7 bases. Germline values: CDR1 SGHDT, CDR2 YYEEEE. V lost 3 bases to trimming and J lost 4 bases; unmatched junction nucleotides: 3. This CDR3 comprises 13 residues. The CDR3 sequence is CASSSREGETQYF. CDR3 sequence (DNA): TGTGCCAGCAGCTCTAGGGAGGGAGAGACCCAGTACTTC.

This clone came up a few times. This chain joins TRBV5-6 and TRBJ1-2; 8 bases agree with TRBD1. This CDR3 has 15 amino acids. CDR1 SGHDT and CDR2 YYEEEE come from the germline V gene. V dropped 4 bases and J dropped 0; count of bases not matched to a gene: 5. The CDR3 region is CASSPGTGANYGYTF. CDR3 nucleotides: TGTGCCAGCAGCCCCGGGACAGGTGCTAACTATGGCTACACCTTC.

CDR3 DNA: TGTGCCAGCTCACCACCGACGGAGTCCGGGGAGCTGTTTTTT. Protein product: CASSPPTESGELFF. This chain links TRBV18 with TRBJ2-2; no clear D. CDR3 length equals 14 residues. Deletions cut 0 bases from V and 6 bases from J, with 8 bases between. CDR1 and CDR2 (germline): KGHSH, LQKENI.

The rearrangement uses TRBV9 and TRBJ2-2; 8 bases match TRBD2. The CDR3 sequence is 18 residues long. Germline CDR1 is SGDLS and CDR2 is YYNGEE. The trim removed 0 bases at V and 7 bases at J, leaving 14 bases unmatched. CDR3 in DNA: TGTGCCAGCAGCGTAGAGTGGGGCAGCGGGAGACTGGGCGGGGAGCTGTTTTTT. Translated: CASSVEWGSGRLGGELFF.

This clone was observed once. The V gene is TRBV29-1, the J gene TRBJ2-6; possibly TRBD2 for D (6 bases). The CDR3 extends over 16 amino acids. Trimming stripped 6 bases from V and 2 bases from J, with 17 bases between. Germline loops: CDR1 SQVTM, CDR2 ANQGSEA. CDR3 nucleotide sequence: TGCAGCGTGTCAGGAAGATCGGGGGCTGGGGCCAACGTCCTGACTTTC. Encoded protein: CSVSGRSGAGANVLTF.

The CDR3 reads CASSLALTSGGAGETQYF. The CDR3 bases are TGTGCCAGCAGCTTAGCCTTGACTAGCGGGGGGGCCGGAGAGACCCAGTACTTC. This sequence joins TRBV11-2 and TRBJ2-5; the match to TRBD2 covers 14 bases. This CDR3 region has 18 residues. The trim removed 1 base at V and 4 bases at J, leaving 8 bases unmatched. In germline, CDR1 is SGHAT, CDR2 FQNNGV.

The CDR3: CATHPQRSTDTQYF. CDR3 in DNA: TGTGCCACCCACCCCCAGCGGAGCACAGATACGCAGTATTTT. V usage is TRBV19 and J usage is TRBJ2-3; possible D gene TRBD2, 5 bases. With 10 bases removed from V and 0 bases from J, the gap between germline ends came to 14 bases. This CDR3 is 14 amino acids long. Germline V gene lookup returns CDR1 LNHDA and CDR2 SQIVND (reference sequence).

V is TRBV6-4 and J is TRBJ2-1; 13 nucleotides align to TRBD2. J was trimmed by 5 bases and V by 3 bases; bases with no gene match: 1. Germline CDR1 and CDR2: MRHNA and SNTAGT. CDR3 length: 15 amino acids. The CDR3 DNA sequence: TGTGCCAGCAGTGAACTAGCGGGAGGGCACAATGAGCAGTTCTTC. Its translation: CASSELAGGHNEQFF.

The rearrangement uses TRBV15 and TRBJ1-3; D remains unclear. V was shortened by 4 bases and J by 0 bases, with 10 bases between the two germline ends. This CDR3 has 15 amino acids. Germline-derived CDR1 and CDR2 are LNHNV and YYDKDF (reference sequence). For the CDR3, the DNA is TGTGCCACCAGCACACGGGGATTCTCTGGAAACACCATATATTTT. Protein sequence: CATSTRGFSGNTIYF.

V usage is TRBV30 and J usage is TRBJ1-2, with 9 nucleotides matching TRBD1. V shed 4 bases, J shed 8 bases, and the junction held 8 bases outside the gene matches. In germline, CDR1 is GTSNPN, CDR2 SVGIG (reference sequence). The CDR3 extends over 13 amino acids. This chain's CDR3 is CAWTRDRAGGYTF. CDR3 nucleotide sequence: TGTGCCTGGACCCGGGACAGGGCCGGGGGCTACACCTTC.

J is TRBJ2-5 and V is TRBV28; TRBD2 might be the D (6 bases). The CDR3 spans 15 residues. V lost 3 bases and J lost 4, with 15 bases in between. Germline V gene sequence: CDR1 MDHEN, CDR2 SYDVKM. The CDR3 coding sequence is TGTGCCAGCAGTTTCGAGGTGCGGGGAGGAGAGACCCAGTACTTC. It is translated as CASSFEVRGGETQYF.

The rearrangement links TRBV18 to TRBJ2-3; D possibly corresponds to TRBD1 (5 bases). Germline V lookup: CDR1 KGHSH, CDR2 LQKENI. This CDR3 is 15 amino acids long. V shed 5 bases and J shed 0 bases, with 12 bases lying between them. The CDR3 bases are TGTGCCAGCTCATACAGGAGATCTAGCACAGATACGCAGTATTTT. It encodes CASSYRRSSTDTQYF. The entire variable domain, with the rest obtained from reference TRBV18 and TRBJ2-3, is as follows: NAGVMQNPRHLVRRRGQEARLRCSPMKGHSHVYWYRQLPEEGLKFMVYLQKENIIDESGMPKERFSAEFPKEGPSILRIQQVVRGDSAAYFCASSYRRSSTDTQYFGPGTRLTVL.

The V and J genes are TRBV5-5 and TRBJ2-2, with a weak D call TRBD1 (6 bases). V was clipped by 3 bases and J by 1 base, with 13 bases between them. The CDR3 is made up of 16 amino acids. CDR1 and CDR2 (germline): SGHKS, YYEKEE (reference sequence). The CDR3 DNA sequence: TGTGCCAGCAGCTCACTCGGGACACGGAACACCGGGGAGCTGTTTTTT. Translation gives CASSSLGTRNTGELFF.

The chain recombines TRBV11-1 with TRBJ2-4; D unresolved. Germline V gene sequence: CDR1 SGHAT, CDR2 FQDESV (reference sequence). The V and J ends lost 4 bases and 4 bases respectively, with 17 bases between them. This CDR3 has 16 residues. The chain's CDR3 is CASSSNPSLGKNIQYF. The CDR3 DNA reads as TGTGCCAGCAGCTCCAACCCCAGTCTAGGAAAAAACATTCAGTACTTC.

The chain is built from TRBV5-1 and TRBJ1-4; TRBD1 is a possible D gene (5 bases). The length of the CDR3 is 14 residues. Trimming took 0 bases from V and 4 from J, leaving 7 bases between them. Germline lookup yields CDR1 SGHRS and CDR2 YFSETQ. CDR3 DNA sequence: TGCGCCAGCAGCTTGGGACAGCATAATGAAAAACTGTTTTTT. Residues: CASSLGQHNEKLFF.

The chain links TRBV7-3 to TRBJ2-6, with D maybe TRBD2 (6 bases). The CDR3 contains 15 residues. Trimming shortened V by 1 base and J by 2 bases, and 6 bases separated the two germline ends. Looked up from germline, CDR1 is SGHTA and CDR2 is FQGTGA. The chain's CDR3 is CASSLRRAGANVLTF. The CDR3 nucleotides read TGTGCCAGCAGCTTAAGGAGGGCTGGGGCCAACGTCCTGACTTTC.

This clone was counted a single time. The rearrangement links TRBV11-3 to TRBJ1-1; D is uncertain. Trimming left V 5 bases short and J 6 bases short, with 13 bases between. This CDR3 has 13 amino acids. Per the germline V gene, CDR1 is SGHNT and CDR2 is YENEEA. In nucleotides, the CDR3 is TGTGCCAGCAGCCGCCTCCAGGCACCTGAAGCTTTCTTT. Residues: CASSRLQAPEAFF.

The chain combines TRBV28 with TRBJ2-5; D ambiguous. Trimming pared 2 bases from V and 0 bases from J, leaving 4 bases between. CDR3 length: 13 residues. CDR1 and CDR2 (germline): MDHEN, SYDVKM. DNA of the CDR3: TGTGCCAGCAGTTTAGTCAACCAAGAGACCCAGTACTTC. Translation: CASSLVNQETQYF.

The chain employs TRBV15 and TRBJ2-7, with 11 bases fitting TRBD2. The CDR3 consists of 19 residues. The germline V gene has CDR1 LNHNV and CDR2 YYDKDF (reference sequence). The J segment lost 0 bases and the V segment lost 4 bases, leaving 14 bases of the junction unmatched. CDR3 in amino acids: CATSTYLAGGTSRSYEQYF. The DNA for the CDR3 is TGTGCCACCAGCACCTATCTAGCGGGGGGCACGTCCCGCTCCTACGAGCAGTACTTC.

The chain recombines TRBV5-1 with TRBJ2-5; 15 bases are shared with TRBD2. Germline V CDR1 and CDR2: SGHRS, YFSETQ. This CDR3 is built from 15 residues. Unmatched junction bases numbered 3, after V lost 5 bases and J lost 4 bases. CDR3 in amino acids: CASRGLAGGRETQYF. The DNA of the CDR3 is TGCGCCAGCAGAGGACTAGCGGGAGGGAGAGAGACCCAGTACTTC.

For the CDR3, the DNA is TGTGCCAGCAGCTTAGAGGGGGCGCGTAGCTACACCTTC. The encoded protein is CASSLEGARSYTF. The chain is built from TRBV11-3 and TRBJ1-2; tentative D call: TRBD1 (6 bases). Germline CDR1 reads SGHNT; CDR2 reads YENEEA. Deletions cut 0 bases from V and 9 bases from J, with 11 bases between. CDR3 length: 13 amino acids. Full variable domain (missing parts from reference TRBV11-3 and TRBJ1-2): EAGVVQSPRYKIIEKKQPVAFWCNPISGHNTLYWYLQNLGQGPELLIRYENEEAVDDSQLPKDRFSAERLKGVDSTLKIQPAELGDSAVYLCASSLEGARSYTFGSGTRLTVV.

The chain carries TRBV18 and TRBJ2-3, with a weak D call TRBD2 (6 bases). This CDR3 contains 11 residues. The germline gives CDR1 KGHSH, CDR2 LQKENI. V was cut by 3 bases and J by 8 bases, with 6 bases left in between. The CDR3 bases are TGTGCCAGCTCACCGGAGGGTACGCAGTATTTT. It encodes CASSPEGTQYF.

The chain employs TRBV2 and TRBJ2-5; maybe TRBD1 (6 bases). Trimming took off 1 base at V and 0 bases at J, with 9 bases between the two ends. Germline lookup yields CDR1 SNHLY and CDR2 FYNNEI. The length of the CDR3 is 15 residues. CDR3 sequence (DNA): TGTGCCAGCAGTGAAGAGACAGGCAACCAAGAGACCCAGTACTTC. It yields the protein CASSEETGNQETQYF.

This sequence joins TRBV3-1 (or the pseudogene TRBV3-2) and TRBJ2-1; D gene uncertain. The germline gives CDR1 LGHDT, CDR2 YNNKEL (reference sequence). The CDR3 sequence is 15 residues long. V gave up 0 bases and J gave up 7 bases, with 13 bases separating them. This CDR3 reads CASSQEDLRRNEQFF. The DNA of the CDR3 is TGTGCCAGCAGCCAAGAAGACCTACGGCGGAATGAGCAGTTCTTC.

The V call is TRBV7-9, the J call TRBJ1-5; weak D call: TRBD1 (5 bases). Trimming removed 1 base from V and 6 bases from J, with 7 bases in between. CDR1 is SEHNR and CDR2 is FQNEAQ in the germline V gene (reference sequence). This CDR3 contains 13 residues. The CDR3 protein is CASSLVRGQPQHF. In nucleotides, the CDR3 is TGTGCCAGCAGCTTAGTTAGGGGTCAGCCCCAGCATTTT.

This clone was recorded once. The chain carries TRBV5-6 and TRBJ1-1; D not certain. This CDR3 comprises 13 residues. The V gene's germline CDR1 is SGHDT and CDR2 YYEEEE. Trimming took off 2 bases at V and 1 base at J, with 6 bases between the two ends. CDR3 bases: TGTGCCAGCAGCTTTGGGCGGAACACTGAAGCTTTCTTT. It codes for CASSFGRNTEAFF.

This chain joins TRBV7-3 and TRBJ2-1; 11 nucleotides match TRBD1. This CDR3 spans 15 amino acids. The ends lost 3 bases at V and 3 bases at J; junction bases unmatched: 1. Per germline, CDR1 SGHTA and CDR2 FQGTGA. The chain's CDR3 is CASSLDRGLYNEQFF. CDR3 in DNA: TGTGCCAGCAGCTTGGACAGGGGGCTCTACAATGAGCAGTTCTTC.